The next 5 T cell receptor beta chains were all read from a single sample in a study of blood T cells in healthy people across ages. Using a J-beta primer mix together with a sample-barcoded 5' primer, a second PCR was run for roughly 7 to 12 cycles. MiXCR was run by TCRdb on the 5' RACE reads, yielding one entry per CDR3 protein. The sample lists approximately 760,000 distinct CDR3 sequences; around 25% were seen once. This same sample was also part of a study on T cells of mothers and their children.

The sequencing sample was made of blood. All receptors derive from a boy between 5 and 17 years old in good health.

This clonotype was found a few times. The rearrangement links TRBV6-1 to TRBJ2-5; no definite D call. Near its end, the DNA agrees better with TRBJ2-1, so the J call may be wrong. Germline CDR1 and CDR2: MNHNS and SASEGT. The CDR3 spans 12 residues. CDR3 in amino acids: CASSAVGNEQFF. The CDR3 bases are TGTGCCAGCAGTGCCGTAGGCAATGAGCAGTTCTTC.

The chain links TRBV11-3 to TRBJ2-5; 8 bases map to TRBD2. The CDR3 sequence is 15 residues long. Per the germline V gene, CDR1 is SGHNT and CDR2 is YENEEA. Trimming took 6 bases from V and 7 from J; bases not matched to a gene: 13. DNA for the CDR3: TGTGCCAGCAGTTCGACGCGGGGGGCCAGAGGGACCCAGTACTTC. Translated: CASSSTRGARGTQYF.

This chain connects TRBV12-3 or TRBV12-4 to TRBJ2-5; the D is unclear. The V end lost 8 bases, the J end lost 2 bases, and 15 bases lay between the germline ends. The CDR3 runs 14 residues. The CDR3 loop reads CASRLLALQETQYF. The CDR3 DNA sequence: TGTGCCAGCCGTCTTTTGGCGCTACAAGAGACCCAGTACTTC.

This clonotype was seen only a few times. The V and J genes are TRBV4-1 and TRBJ1-2; D unclear. Germline CDR1 is MGHRA and CDR2 is YSYEKL. The CDR3 runs to 15 residues. V was clipped by 1 base and J by 5 bases, with 14 bases between them. CDR3 DNA: TGCGCCAGCAGCCAAGCGGTCGCAGAAGTATATGGCTACACCTTC. This encodes CASSQAVAEVYGYTF.

The CDR3 protein is CASSPLAQTSGEPGYF. The CDR3 DNA follows: TGTGCCAGCAGTCCATTAGCCCAAACTAGCGGGGAACCGGGATACTTC. The chain joins TRBV28 to TRBJ2-7; 10 bases agree with TRBD2. Germline V gene lookup returns CDR1 MDHEN and CDR2 SYDVKM. The junction had 20 bases not matched to a gene; V was cut back by 5 bases and J by 13 bases. This CDR3 has 16 amino acids. The full variable domain, with the rest looked up from reference TRBV28 and TRBJ2-7, is DVKVTQSSRYLVKRTGEKVFLECVQDMDHENMFWYRQDPGLGLRLIYFSYDVKMKEKGDIPEGYSVSREKKERFSLILESASTNQTSMYLCASSPLAQTSGEPGYFGPGTRLTVT.